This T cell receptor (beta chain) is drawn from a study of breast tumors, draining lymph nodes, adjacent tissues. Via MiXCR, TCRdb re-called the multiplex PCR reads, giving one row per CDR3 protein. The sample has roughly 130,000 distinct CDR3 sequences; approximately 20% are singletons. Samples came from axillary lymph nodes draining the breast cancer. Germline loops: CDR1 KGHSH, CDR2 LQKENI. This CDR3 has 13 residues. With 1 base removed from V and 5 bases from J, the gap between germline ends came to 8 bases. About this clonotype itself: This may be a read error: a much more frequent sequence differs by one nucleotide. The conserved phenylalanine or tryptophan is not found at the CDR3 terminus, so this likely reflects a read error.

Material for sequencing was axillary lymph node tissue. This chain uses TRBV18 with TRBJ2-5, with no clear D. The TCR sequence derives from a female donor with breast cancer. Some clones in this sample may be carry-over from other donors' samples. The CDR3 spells CASSPQAWETQYS. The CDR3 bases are TGTGCCAGCTCACCACAGGCTTGGGAGACCCAGTACTCC.